The text below deals with one T cell receptor beta chain. No antigen is known for it. Base-call qualities are not available, and no considerably larger clone is one nucleotide away. V loses 5 bases, J loses 0 bases, and the germline ends lie 19 bases apart. The CDR3 starts with the cysteine, ends with the phenylalanine, and has 18 residues. Only CDR3 DNA remains: 54 bases, in frame from the first base. Via the germline V gene, CDR1 is SGHVS and CDR2 FQNEAQ. This specimen comes from a study of long-term antiretroviral therapy in people with HIV (dated by TCRdb to 2022 to 2024). With respect to the entire study: The earliest samples were collected about a decade before the 2015 WHO recommendation for immediate ART, when ART was typically delayed until CD4 counts fell. A retrospective serial study tested whether changes in peripheral blood TRB repertoire composition and diversity were associated with ART initiation and durable HIV suppression. From 30 to 35 adults with confirmed HIV infection, the cohort provided 150 to 200 cryopreserved PBMC samples, gathered serially across a mean of about six years (range 1-12). Of the 25 to 30 participants with HIV, roughly twelve were female. Test extractions of a monoclonal T-cell line alongside some 35 polyclonal samples showed no cross-contamination during QIAcube processing.

Overall study outcomes, separate from this receptor: Inferences about post-ART repertoire changes are limited because no data were available on ART adherence, viral resistance or therapy changes. Because cell numbers in pre-ART samples were limited, unsorted PBMC were profiled instead of sorted CD4+ and CD8+ T cells. The samples span the years 2004 to 2017, and the ART regimens used at that time may not be as effective as current regimens. HIV repertoires had narrower CDR3 length ranges than controls, and the network structure suggested an antigen-experienced repertoire that shifted only slightly toward naive after ART. Expanded TRB clones identified before ART initiation dominated the repertoire at all time points, although this dominance fluctuated and declined in many PLHIV after ART. Since PBMC availability was limited, sequencing covered only the TCR beta chain, with no alpha chain pairing. A significant increase in TRB diversity was found to be associated with ART initiation, although TRB diversity was observed to remain significantly below that of transplant donor controls even after long-term ART.

Sequencing of the TRB variable region was done with the immunoSEQ hsTCRB v3.0 assay at survey level resolution. A depth of roughly 40,000-55,000 T-cell genomes per sample was targeted for TRB sequencing. An Illumina MiSeq with a v3 150-cycle kit was used to sequence the pooled TRB libraries. On the authors' methods: Repertoire analysis ran in R within a reproducible Nextflow workflow covering QC, data transformation and analysis. Custom analyses were implemented in LymphoSeq2, an R package for AIRR-Seq data exploration. A few samples that produced fewer than 5000 total TRB sequences were removed, so fewer than 200 HIV repertoires were analyzed. Among the 180 to 200 HIV repertoires that were kept, 59 were collected before ART initiation and about 130 were collected after ART initiation. Repertoires were downsampled to 5000 TRB nucleotide sequences, with summary statistics averaged over 100 downsampling iterations. The analysis kept only TRB sequences whose CDR3 regions were at least seven amino acids long. Diversity was assessed using a clonality score derived from Shannon entropy and using the Gini coefficient. Repertoire networks linked the top 5000 CDR3 amino acid sequences whenever two sequences differed by an edit distance of one. GLIPH2 predicted antigen specificity groups and MHC restriction for TRB CDR3 amino acid sequences. CDR3 amino acid sequences were matched against VDJdb and McPAS-TCR to flag known CMV, EBV, HIV or tissue antigen associations. Pre-ART, post-ART and control groups were compared with Wilcoxon signed-rank tests and Holm-Bonferroni correction. TCRdb re-hosts the immuneACCESS table, in-frame sequences only. Its copies lack some clones; in the studies checked, an unresolved V gene accounts for under half of them, and the cause for the rest is not known. The DNA was the basis for D and trimming; V, J and clone size are from that table. This sample gives over 35,000 clones in total; 70% to 90% of them show up just once. The ten biggest clones cover about 4% of the sample.

Inclusion was restricted to participants for whom at least one PBMC sample before ART initiation and at least two post-ART samples were available. Every participant with HIV received treatment in the United States of America. Before DNA extraction, cryopreserved samples of 1-10 million PBMC were thawed and then washed. At the time of the earliest PBMC sample for each participant with HIV, ages ranged from roughly 23 to 55 years. Per participant, PBMC samples came from 1-4 timepoints prior to ART initiation and 2-8 timepoints following ART initiation, for a median of 7 samples. Serial HIV viral load, CD4+ T-cell count, ART history and demographic data were obtained for every participant. Genomic DNA was extracted from unsorted PBMC with a Qiagen kit on a QIAcube, processed in batches of 12 samples.

This clonotype was obtained from a woman aged 18-29 years with HIV. The chain is encoded by TRBV7-8 joined to TRBJ1-4; possibly the D gene is TRBD1, per 5 matching bases. The sequencing used unsorted PBMCs, collected just before starting antiretroviral therapy. The CDR3 protein: CASSRNNLRGATNEKLFF. The DNA sequence follows: TGTGCCAGCAGCCGGAACAACCTAAGAGGGGCAACTAATGAAAAACTGTTTTTT. Where the CDR3 stops, the reference TRBV7-8 and TRBJ1-4 genes take over; the full variable domain is GAGVSQSPRYKVAKRGQDVALRCDPISGHVSLFWYQQALGQGPEFLTYFQNEAQLDKSGLPSDRFFAERPEGSVSTLKIQRTQQEDSAVYLCASSRNNLRGATNEKLFFGSGTQLSVL.